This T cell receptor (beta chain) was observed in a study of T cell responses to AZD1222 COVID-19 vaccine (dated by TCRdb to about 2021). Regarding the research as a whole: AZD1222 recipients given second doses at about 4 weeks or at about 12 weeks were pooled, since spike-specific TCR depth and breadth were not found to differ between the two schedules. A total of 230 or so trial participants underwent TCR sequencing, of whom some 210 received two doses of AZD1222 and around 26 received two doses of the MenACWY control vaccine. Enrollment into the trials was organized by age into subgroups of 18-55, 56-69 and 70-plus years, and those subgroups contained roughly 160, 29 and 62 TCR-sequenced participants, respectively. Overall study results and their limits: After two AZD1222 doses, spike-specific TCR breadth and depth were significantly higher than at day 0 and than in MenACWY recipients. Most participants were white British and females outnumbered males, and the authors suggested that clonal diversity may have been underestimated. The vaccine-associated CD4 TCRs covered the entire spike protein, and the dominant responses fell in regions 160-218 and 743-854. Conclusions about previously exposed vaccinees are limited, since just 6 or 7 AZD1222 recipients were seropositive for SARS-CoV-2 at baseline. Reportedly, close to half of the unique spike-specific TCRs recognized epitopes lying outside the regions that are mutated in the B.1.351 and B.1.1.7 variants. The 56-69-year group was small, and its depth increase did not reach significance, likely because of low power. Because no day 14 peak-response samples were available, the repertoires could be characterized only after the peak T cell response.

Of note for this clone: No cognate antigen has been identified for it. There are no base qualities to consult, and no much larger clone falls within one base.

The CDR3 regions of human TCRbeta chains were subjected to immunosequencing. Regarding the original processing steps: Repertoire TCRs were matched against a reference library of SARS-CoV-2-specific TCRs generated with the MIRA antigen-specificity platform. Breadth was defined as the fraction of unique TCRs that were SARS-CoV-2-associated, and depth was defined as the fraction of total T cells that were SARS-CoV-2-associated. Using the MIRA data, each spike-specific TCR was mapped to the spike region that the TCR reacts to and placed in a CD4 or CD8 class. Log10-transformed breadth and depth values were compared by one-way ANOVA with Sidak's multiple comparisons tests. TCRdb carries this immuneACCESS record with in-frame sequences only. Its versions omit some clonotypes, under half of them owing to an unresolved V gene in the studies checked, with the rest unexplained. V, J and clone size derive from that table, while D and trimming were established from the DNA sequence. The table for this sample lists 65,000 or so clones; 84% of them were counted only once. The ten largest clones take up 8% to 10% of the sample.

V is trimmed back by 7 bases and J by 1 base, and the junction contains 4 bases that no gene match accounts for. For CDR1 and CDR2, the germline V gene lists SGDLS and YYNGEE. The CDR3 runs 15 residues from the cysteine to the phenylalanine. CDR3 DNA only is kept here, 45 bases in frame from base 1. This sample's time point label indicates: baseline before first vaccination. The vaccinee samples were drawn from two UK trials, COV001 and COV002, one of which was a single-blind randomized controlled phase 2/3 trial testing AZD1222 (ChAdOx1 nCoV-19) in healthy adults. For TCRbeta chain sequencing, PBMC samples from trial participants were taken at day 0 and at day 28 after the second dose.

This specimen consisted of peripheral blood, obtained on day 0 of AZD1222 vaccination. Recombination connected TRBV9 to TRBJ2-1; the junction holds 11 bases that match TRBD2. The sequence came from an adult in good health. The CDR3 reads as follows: CASAGTSGSYNEQFF. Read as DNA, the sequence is TGTGCCAGCGCCGGGACTAGCGGTTCCTACAATGAGCAGTTCTTC.